These 30 T cell receptor beta chains were sequenced from one sample in a study of cytomegalovirus exposure and HLA in healthy donors. It was with 60 Vbeta and 13 Jbeta primers that the PCR ran. Produced via immunoSEQ multiplex PCR; TCRdb's table is partial and in-frame only. The sample totals over 70,000 clones. What was sequenced was PBMCs. These receptor sequences come from a middle-aged woman in good health and CMV-seropositive.

Written as DNA, the CDR3 is TGTGCCAGCAGTGACGGCCCGGGAGGACTTGATACGCAGTATTTT. Its protein product is CASSDGPGGLDTQYF. The chain links TRBV6-4 to TRBJ2-3; TRBD2 aligns across 7 bases. Unmatched junction bases numbered 8, after V lost 2 bases and J lost 6 bases. In germline, CDR1 is MRHNA, CDR2 SNTAGT. This CDR3 contains 15 residues.

The chain has TRBV5-1 and TRBJ2-5; 8 nucleotides agree with TRBD1. Germline values: CDR1 SGHRS, CDR2 YFSETQ. J gave up 1 base and V 6 bases, and 5 bases lay outside the gene matches. The length of the CDR3 is 14 residues. The DNA of the CDR3 is TGCGCCAGCATCCCCGGGACAGGCCAAGAGACCCAGTACTTC. This gives the protein CASIPGTGQETQYF.

The chain recombines TRBV7-8 with TRBJ2-1; possible D gene TRBD2, 7 bases. This CDR3 has 16 residues. V lost 4 bases, J lost 5 bases, and 18 bases lay in between. Germline CDR1 SGHVS, CDR2 FQNEAQ. Written as DNA, the CDR3 is TGTGCCAGCAGCTCGATAGGCGGGGGCCGCGACAATGAGCAGTTCTTC. Translation: CASSSIGGGRDNEQFF.

The V call is TRBV13, the J call TRBJ1-1; D possibly corresponds to TRBD1 (5 bases). The CDR3 extends over 14 amino acids. Between the trimmed V and J ends, which lost 2 bases and 6 bases, there was a span of 13 bases. The germline V gene encodes CDR1 PRHDT and CDR2 FYEKMQ (reference sequence). CDR3 protein: CASSLYRQGSEAFF. DNA of the CDR3: TGTGCCAGCAGCTTATACCGGCAGGGCTCTGAAGCTTTCTTT.

This chain joins TRBV25-1 and TRBJ2-7, with TRBD2 matching 8 bases. After removal of 1 base from V and 3 bases from J, the junction contained 8 bases not matched to a gene. The CDR3 totals 16 residues. Germline lookup yields CDR1 MGHDK and CDR2 SYGVNS. This chain's CDR3 is CASSESTSGRSYEQYF. The CDR3 DNA is TGTGCCAGCAGTGAATCAACCAGCGGGAGAAGCTACGAGCAGTACTTC.

The gene calls are TRBV27 and TRBJ1-6; 7 bases are a match to TRBD1. This CDR3 has 15 residues. The V segment lost 1 base and the J segment 9 bases; nucleotides outside the gene matches: 6. Germline-derived CDR1 and CDR2 are MNHEY and SMNVEV (reference sequence). The CDR3 protein is CASSLYGRGTSPLHF. CDR3 nucleotides: TGTGCCAGCAGTTTATACGGCAGGGGGACTTCACCCCTCCACTTT.

This chain joins TRBV7-2 and TRBJ2-7, with D tentatively TRBD2 (7 bases). The ends were cut back, 1 base at V and 3 bases at J, with 13 bases in the middle. The CDR3 consists of 15 residues. The germline V gene has CDR1 SGHTA and CDR2 FQGNSA. The CDR3 loop is CASSLGGGPRYEQYF. The CDR3, as DNA: TGTGCCAGCAGCTTAGGCGGGGGCCCCCGCTACGAGCAGTACTTC.

Here the CDR3 reads CAGRGTTDTQYF. DNA for the CDR3: TGTGCCGGCCGGGGTACCACAGATACGCAGTATTTT. V is TRBV28 and J is TRBJ2-3, with TRBD2 as a possible D gene (5 bases). Germline CDR1 and CDR2: MDHEN and SYDVKM. The ends were cut back, 11 bases at V and 2 bases at J, with 11 bases in the middle. CDR3 length: 12 amino acids.

This sequence joins TRBV28 and TRBJ2-1; D might be TRBD2 (7 bases). V was clipped by 5 bases and J by 5 bases, with 16 bases between them. Per the germline V gene, CDR1 is MDHEN and CDR2 is SYDVKM. This CDR3 region has 15 residues. The CDR3 here is CASSKTGGRNNEQFF. CDR3 nucleotide sequence: TGTGCCAGCAGTAAGACGGGGGGCAGAAACAATGAGCAGTTCTTC.

The V and J genes are TRBV19 and TRBJ2-2; D gene unclear. The germline gives CDR1 LNHDA, CDR2 SQIVND (reference sequence). V was trimmed by 0 bases and J by 6 bases, leaving 5 bases between them. This CDR3 region has 13 residues. The CDR3 DNA reads TGTGCCAGTAGTATAGATCGGGCCGGGGAGCTGTTTTTT. Encoded protein: CASSIDRAGELFF. The full variable domain, rest sourced from reference TRBV19 and TRBJ2-2, is DGGITQSPKYLFRKEGQNVTLSCEQNLNHDAMYWYRQDPGQGLRLIYYSQIVNDFQKGDIAEGYSVSREKKESFPLTVTSAQKNPTAFYLCASSIDRAGELFFGEGSRLTVL.

The chain is built from TRBV5-6 and TRBJ2-7; no clear D gene. In germline, CDR1 is SGHDT, CDR2 YYEEEE. The V end lost 3 bases, the J end lost 0 bases, and 10 bases lay between the germline ends. The CDR3 extends over 14 amino acids. As DNA, the CDR3 is TGTGCCAGCAGCTCCGGCCCTAGCTCCTACGAGCAGTACTTC. Translating gives CASSSGPSSYEQYF.

The chain has TRBV4-2 and TRBJ1-2, with D hard to call. The CDR3 loop spans 10 amino acids. Germline CDR1 is LGHNA and CDR2 is YNFKEQ. Trimming shortened V by 8 bases and J by 3 bases, and 4 bases separated the two germline ends. CDR3 loop: CASGDYGYTF. CDR3 in DNA: TGTGCCAGCGGAGACTATGGCTACACCTTC.

This chain uses TRBV9 with TRBJ1-6; 7 nucleotides align to TRBD1. Germline-derived CDR1 and CDR2 are SGDLS and YYNGEE. V gave up 3 bases and J gave up 0 bases; unmatched junction bases: 6. CDR3 length equals 17 residues. CDR3 loop: CASSGGTASSYNSPLHF. CDR3 sequence (DNA): TGTGCCAGCAGCGGCGGGACAGCCAGCTCCTATAATTCACCCCTCCACTTT.

The rearrangement joins TRBV27 to TRBJ2-7; the match to TRBD1 covers 7 bases. In germline, CDR1 is MNHEY, CDR2 SMNVEV (reference sequence). Trimming took 4 bases from V and 5 from J; bases not matched to a gene: 8. This CDR3 has 14 residues. The CDR3 loop is CASSWKPTGNEQYF. The DNA for the CDR3 is TGTGCCAGCAGTTGGAAACCGACAGGGAACGAGCAGTACTTC.

The rearrangement uses TRBV7-3 and TRBJ2-1; TRBD2 matches at 8 bases. CDR1 and CDR2 (germline): SGHTA, FQGTGA. V shed 5 bases, J shed 7 bases, and the junction held 13 bases outside the gene matches. CDR3 length: 16 residues. The CDR3 loop is CASSGRTAGGWNEQFF. The DNA of the CDR3 is TGTGCCAGCAGCGGCCGGACGGCGGGAGGCTGGAATGAGCAGTTCTTC.

The chain uses TRBV20-1 and TRBJ1-1; D is unresolved. Germline V gives CDR1 DFQATT, CDR2 SNEGSKA (reference sequence). There are 11 residues in the CDR3. Trimming left V 1 base short and J 8 bases short, with 8 bases between. This CDR3 is CSARAVQEAFF. The CDR3 nucleotides read TGCAGTGCTAGAGCAGTCCAGGAAGCTTTCTTT.

V is TRBV7-6 and J is TRBJ2-5, with 7 bases matching TRBD1. The tail of the sequence fits TRBJ2-7 better, so the J call may be wrong. Germline CDR1 and CDR2: SGHVS and FNYEAQ. This CDR3 is 15 amino acids long. The CDR3 coding sequence is TGTGCCAGCAGCTTAAACCTGGACAGGACGGACGAGCAGTACTTC. This translates into CASSLNLDRTDEQYF.

This rearrangement joins TRBV30 to TRBJ2-5; the D gene is possibly TRBD2 (6 bases). V dropped 3 bases and J dropped 7 bases, with 21 bases sitting between them. The CDR3 has 15 amino acids. Per germline, CDR1 GTSNPN and CDR2 SVGIG (reference sequence). CDR3 region: CAWRIGRSPGGTQYF. The CDR3 nucleotides are TGTGCCTGGAGGATCGGACGATCCCCCGGGGGGACCCAGTACTTC.

The chain carries TRBV5-6 and TRBJ2-7; 7 nucleotides agree with TRBD2. The CDR3 length is 15 residues. Per germline, CDR1 SGHDT and CDR2 YYEEEE. J gave up 4 bases and V 4 bases, and 11 bases lay outside the gene matches. The CDR3, as DNA: TGTGCCAGCAGCCTGCCGGGACTACAGCTTTACGAGCAGTACTTC. It specifies CASSLPGLQLYEQYF.

This chain connects TRBV28 to TRBJ1-5, with D perhaps matching TRBD1 (5 bases). CDR1 and CDR2 (germline): MDHEN, SYDVKM. The CDR3 spans 13 residues. V lost 2 bases, J lost 7 bases, and 9 bases lay in between. The CDR3 bases are TGTGCCAGCAGTTTAGGGGCAGGCCAGCCCCAGCATTTT. It translates to CASSLGAGQPQHF.

The chain links TRBV2 to TRBJ2-7; D might be TRBD2 (5 bases). Germline loops: CDR1 SNHLY, CDR2 FYNNEI. Trimming stripped 2 bases from V and 1 base from J, with 12 bases between. The CDR3 contains 15 residues. In nucleotides, the CDR3 is TGTGCCAGCAGTGAAAGCGGTCACCCTTCCTACGAGCAGTACTTC. Translated, it gives CASSESGHPSYEQYF.

Here the CDR3 reads CAIRRAGGYEQYF. In nucleotides, the CDR3 is TGTGCCATCAGGAGGGCAGGGGGGTACGAGCAGTACTTC. The chain is built from TRBV10-3 and TRBJ2-7; D is perhaps TRBD1 (7 bases). The V end was cut by 6 bases, the J end by 4 bases, with 13 bases between. The germline gives CDR1 ENHRY, CDR2 SYGVKD. The CDR3 is made up of 13 amino acids.

This chain links TRBV6-4 with TRBJ2-1; 7 bases align to TRBD2. The CDR3 loop spans 15 amino acids. Per the germline V gene, CDR1 is MRHNA and CDR2 is SNTAGT. V was clipped by 8 bases and J by 4 bases; unmatched bases: 11. The CDR3: CASRRVAGEYNEQFF. The CDR3 nucleotides are TGTGCCAGCCGGCGGGTCGCGGGAGAGTACAATGAGCAGTTCTTC.

The chain is built from TRBV7-2 and TRBJ2-7, with D maybe TRBD1 (6 bases). V was clipped by 2 bases and J by 9 bases, with 29 bases between them. CDR1 SGHTA and CDR2 FQGNSA come from the germline V gene. The CDR3 extends over 18 amino acids. The CDR3 loop is CASSLRRPTGLTGSGQYF. The DNA for the CDR3 is TGTGCCAGCAGCTTACGGCGACCAACAGGGCTGACGGGGTCCGGGCAGTACTTC.

J is TRBJ2-7 and V is TRBV11-2; D may be TRBD2 (6 bases). V lost 5 bases, J lost 3 bases, and 17 bases lay in between. CDR1 is SGHAT and CDR2 is FQNNGV in the germline V gene. CDR3 length: 15 amino acids. The CDR3 DNA is TGTGCCAGCAGCCCCAGGGCGGGAACTATCTACGAGCAGTACTTC. Translating gives CASSPRAGTIYEQYF.

CDR3 region: CASSQGLALNTGELFF. CDR3 nucleotides: TGTGCCAGCAGCCAAGGGCTAGCGTTGAACACCGGGGAGCTGTTTTTT. The rearrangement links TRBV4-2 to TRBJ2-2, with a possible D match to TRBD2 (6 bases). The germline V gene encodes CDR1 LGHNA and CDR2 YNFKEQ. Trimming shortened V by 1 base and J by 1 base, and 10 bases separated the two germline ends. CDR3 length: 16 amino acids.

The rearrangement links TRBV9 to TRBJ2-2, with a possible D match to TRBD2 (5 bases). Trimming cost V 0 bases and J 5 bases, with 11 bases left between them. CDR1 is SGDLS and CDR2 is YYNGEE in the germline V gene. CDR3 size: 15 residues. The CDR3 spells CASSVAWGATGELFF. In nucleotides, the CDR3 is TGTGCCAGCAGCGTAGCCTGGGGAGCGACCGGGGAGCTGTTTTTT.

V and J are TRBV25-1 and TRBJ1-2; D may be TRBD1 (5 bases). Germline values: CDR1 MGHDK, CDR2 SYGVNS. Trimming left V 2 bases short and J 4 bases short, with 11 bases between. The length of the CDR3 is 14 residues. The CDR3 coding sequence is TGTGCCAGCAGTGAAAGGTCAGGGCCCTATGGCTACACCTTC. Its translation: CASSERSGPYGYTF.

The chain links TRBV25-1 to TRBJ2-3; 10 nucleotides match TRBD1. V dropped 2 bases and J dropped 1; count of bases not matched to a gene: 6. Germline values: CDR1 MGHDK, CDR2 SYGVNS. The CDR3 is 17 residues long. CDR3 coding DNA: TGTGCCAGCAGTGAACTATATGGGACAGGGGGCACAGATACGCAGTATTTT. It specifies CASSELYGTGGTDTQYF.

The chain carries TRBV9 and TRBJ2-7; 9 nucleotides agree with TRBD1. Germline V gene data show CDR1 as SGDLS and CDR2 as YYNGEE. V dropped 3 bases and J dropped 5; count of bases not matched to a gene: 6. The CDR3 is 14 amino acids. CDR3: CASSGGQGSNEQYF. The CDR3 DNA reads TGTGCCAGCAGCGGCGGACAGGGGTCCAACGAGCAGTACTTC. The full variable domain, rest sourced from reference TRBV9 and TRBJ2-7, is DSGVTQTPKHLITATGQRVTLRCSPRSGDLSVYWYQQSLDQGLQFLIQYYNGEERAKGNILERFSAQQFPDLHSELNLSSLELGDSALYFCASSGGQGSNEQYFGPGTRLTVT.